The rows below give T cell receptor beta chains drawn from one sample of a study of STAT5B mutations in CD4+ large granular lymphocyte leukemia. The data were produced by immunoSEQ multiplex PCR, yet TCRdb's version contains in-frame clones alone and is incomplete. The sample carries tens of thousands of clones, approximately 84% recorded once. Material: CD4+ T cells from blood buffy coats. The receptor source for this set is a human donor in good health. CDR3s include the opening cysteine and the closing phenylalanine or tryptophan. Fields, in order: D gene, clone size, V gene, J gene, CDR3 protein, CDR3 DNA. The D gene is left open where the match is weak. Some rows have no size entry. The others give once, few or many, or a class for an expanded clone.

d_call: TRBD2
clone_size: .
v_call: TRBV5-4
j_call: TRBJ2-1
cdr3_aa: CASSTPGGFEQFF
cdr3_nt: TGTGCCAGCAGCACCCCGGGGGGGTTCGAGCAGTTCTTC

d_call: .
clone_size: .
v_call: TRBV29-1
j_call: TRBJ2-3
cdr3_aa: CSVEMQGGTQYF
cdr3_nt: TGCAGCGTTGAAATGCAGGGCGGTACGCAGTATTTT

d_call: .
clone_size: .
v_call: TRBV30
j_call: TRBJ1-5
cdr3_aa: CAWSGTNSIRPQHF
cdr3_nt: TGTGCCTGGAGTGGGACAAATAGCATTAGGCCCCAGCATTTT

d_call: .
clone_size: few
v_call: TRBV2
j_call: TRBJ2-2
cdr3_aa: CASSDDLPNTGELFF
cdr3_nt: TGTGCCAGCAGTGATGACCTTCCGAACACCGGGGAGCTGTTTTTT

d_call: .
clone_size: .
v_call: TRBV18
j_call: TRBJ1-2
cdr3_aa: CASSPRGSDGYTF
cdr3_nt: TGTGCCAGCTCACCACGGGGAAGCGATGGCTACACCTTC

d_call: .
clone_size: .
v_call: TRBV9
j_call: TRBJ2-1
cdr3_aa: CASSGADYNEQFF
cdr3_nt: TGTGCCAGCAGCGGAGCGGACTACAATGAGCAGTTCTTC

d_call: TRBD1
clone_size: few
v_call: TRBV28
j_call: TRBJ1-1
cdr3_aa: CASSPSRGQGGTEAFF
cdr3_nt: TGTGCCAGCAGCCCCAGTCGGGGACAGGGGGGTACTGAAGCTTTCTTT

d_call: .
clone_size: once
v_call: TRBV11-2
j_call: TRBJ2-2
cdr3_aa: CASSSRRVLTGELFF
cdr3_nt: TGTGCCAGCAGCTCCCGACGAGTTCTGACCGGGGAGCTGTTTTTT

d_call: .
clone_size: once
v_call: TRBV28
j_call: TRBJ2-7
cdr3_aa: CASRLQGYEQYF
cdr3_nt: TGTGCCAGCAGGTTACAGGGCTACGAGCAGTACTTC

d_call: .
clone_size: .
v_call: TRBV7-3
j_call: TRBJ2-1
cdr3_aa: CASSLDSNNEQFF
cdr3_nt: TGTGCCAGCAGCTTAGACAGCAACAATGAGCAGTTCTTC

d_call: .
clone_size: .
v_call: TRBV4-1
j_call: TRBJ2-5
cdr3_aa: CASSLGHSSGPAETQYF
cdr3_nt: TGCGCCAGCAGCTTAGGACATTCTTCGGGTCCAGCAGAGACCCAGTACTTC

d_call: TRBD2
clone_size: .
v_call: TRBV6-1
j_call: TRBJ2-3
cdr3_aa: CASSGVLAGGSDTQYF
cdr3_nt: TGTGCCAGCAGTGGAGTCCTAGCGGGGGGCTCAGATACGCAGTATTTT

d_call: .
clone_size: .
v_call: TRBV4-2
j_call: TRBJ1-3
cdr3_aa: CASSQEFQDSLNYYSGNTIYF
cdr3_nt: TGTGCCAGCAGCCAAGAATTCCAGGACAGCCTAAACTACTACTCTGGAAACACCATATATTTT

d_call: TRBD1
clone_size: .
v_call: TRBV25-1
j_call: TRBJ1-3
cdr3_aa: CASSRTGDSNTIYF
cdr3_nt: TGTGCCAGCAGCCGGACAGGGGACTCAAACACCATATATTTT

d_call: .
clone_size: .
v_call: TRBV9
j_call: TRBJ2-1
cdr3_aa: CASSVVGRAPYNEQFF
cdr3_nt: TGTGCCAGCAGCGTAGTCGGGCGGGCCCCCTACAATGAGCAGTTCTTC

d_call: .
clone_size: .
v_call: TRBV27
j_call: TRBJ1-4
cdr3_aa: CASSLKPTPLAPTNEKLFF
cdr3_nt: TGTGCCAGCAGTTTGAAGCCAACCCCCCTAGCCCCAACTAATGAAAAACTGTTTTTT

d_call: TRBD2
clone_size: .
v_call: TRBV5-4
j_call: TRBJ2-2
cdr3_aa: CASSLGSGLPYTGELFF
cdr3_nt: TGTGCCAGCAGCTTGGGGTCGGGACTACCTTACACCGGGGAGCTGTTTTTT

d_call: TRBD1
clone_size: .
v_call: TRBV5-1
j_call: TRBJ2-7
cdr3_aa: CASTFGQGVINEQYF
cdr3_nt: TGCGCCAGCACCTTCGGACAGGGAGTTATTAACGAGCAGTACTTC

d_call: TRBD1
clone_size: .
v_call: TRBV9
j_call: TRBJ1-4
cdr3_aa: CASSVGTGADEKLFF
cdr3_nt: TGTGCCAGCAGCGTGGGGACAGGGGCAGATGAAAAACTGTTTTTT

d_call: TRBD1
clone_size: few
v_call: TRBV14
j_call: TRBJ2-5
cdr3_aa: CASSQGTGVGETQYF
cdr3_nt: TGTGCCAGCAGCCAAGGGACAGGGGTCGGAGAGACCCAGTACTTC

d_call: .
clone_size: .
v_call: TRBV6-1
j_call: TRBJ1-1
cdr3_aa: CASSKRETANTEAFF
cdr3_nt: TGTGCCAGCAGCAAGAGAGAAACAGCGAACACTGAAGCTTTCTTT

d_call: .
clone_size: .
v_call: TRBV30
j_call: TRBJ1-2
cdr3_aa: CAWSVSYGYTF
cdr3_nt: TGTGCCTGGAGTGTCTCCTATGGCTACACCTTC

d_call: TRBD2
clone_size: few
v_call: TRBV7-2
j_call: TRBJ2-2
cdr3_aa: CASSPSTHGGAGELFF
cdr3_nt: TGTGCCAGCAGCCCGTCGACTCACGGGGGGGCCGGGGAGCTGTTTTTT

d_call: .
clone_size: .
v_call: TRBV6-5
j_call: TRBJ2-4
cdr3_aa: CASSYGGAKNIQYF
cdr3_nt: TGTGCCAGCAGTTACGGCGGAGCCAAAAACATTCAGTACTTC

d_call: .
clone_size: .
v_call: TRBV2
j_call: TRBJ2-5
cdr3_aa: CASTYLTVQETQYF
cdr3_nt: TGTGCCAGCACATACTTGACAGTACAAGAGACCCAGTACTTC

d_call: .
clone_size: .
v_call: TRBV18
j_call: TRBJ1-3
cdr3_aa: CASSPQDSGNTIYF
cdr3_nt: TGTGCCAGCTCACCACAGGATTCTGGAAACACCATATATTTT

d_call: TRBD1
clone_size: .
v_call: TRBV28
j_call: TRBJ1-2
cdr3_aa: CASSYRGNYGYTF
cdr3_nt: TGTGCCAGCAGTTACAGGGGGAACTATGGCTACACCTTC

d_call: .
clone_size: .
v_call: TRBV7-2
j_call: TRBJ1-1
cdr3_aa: CASSPLGALNTEAFF
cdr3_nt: TGTGCCAGCAGCCCCTTGGGGGCCTTGAACACTGAAGCTTTCTTT

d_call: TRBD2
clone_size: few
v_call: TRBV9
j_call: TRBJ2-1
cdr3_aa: CASSHNTSGSQNEQFF
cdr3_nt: TGTGCCAGCAGCCACAATACTAGCGGGAGTCAGAATGAGCAGTTCTTC

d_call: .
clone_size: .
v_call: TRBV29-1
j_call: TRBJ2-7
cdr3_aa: CSVGNSGYEQYF
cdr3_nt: TGCAGCGTTGGGAACAGTGGCTACGAGCAGTACTTC

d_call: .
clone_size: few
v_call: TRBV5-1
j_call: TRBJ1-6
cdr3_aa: CASSSGRGKAGRSLHF
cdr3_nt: TGCGCCAGCAGCTCGGGTCGGGGCAAGGCGGGTAGGTCCCTCCACTTT

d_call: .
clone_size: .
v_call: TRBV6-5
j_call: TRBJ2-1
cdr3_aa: CASSFVVGSEQFF
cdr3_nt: TGTGCCAGCAGTTTTGTTGTCGGGAGTGAGCAGTTCTTC

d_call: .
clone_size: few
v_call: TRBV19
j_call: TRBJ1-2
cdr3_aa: CASSNPGRNNYGYTF
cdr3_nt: TGTGCCAGTAGTAACCCCGGACGGAATAACTATGGCTACACCTTC

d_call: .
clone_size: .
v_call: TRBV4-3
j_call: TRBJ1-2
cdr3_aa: CASSQQQGHYGYTF
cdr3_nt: TGCGCCAGCAGCCAACAACAGGGACACTATGGCTACACCTTC

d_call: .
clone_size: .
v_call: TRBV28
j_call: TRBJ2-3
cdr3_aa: CASMWGGTDTQYF
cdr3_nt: TGTGCCAGCATGTGGGGGGGCACAGATACGCAGTATTTT

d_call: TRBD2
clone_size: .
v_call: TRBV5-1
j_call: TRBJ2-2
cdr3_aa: CASSLGIAGETGELFF
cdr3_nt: TGCGCCAGCAGCTTGGGAATAGCGGGGGAGACCGGGGAGCTGTTTTTT

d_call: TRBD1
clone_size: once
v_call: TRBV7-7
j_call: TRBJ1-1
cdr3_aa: CASSFFYHSGTGEHSPSEAFF
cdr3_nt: TGTGCCAGCAGCTTTTTTTACCACTCTGGGACAGGGGAACATTCACCCTCTGAAGCTTTCTTT

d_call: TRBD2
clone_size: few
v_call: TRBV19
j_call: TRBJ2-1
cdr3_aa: CASSMSSGMDEQFF
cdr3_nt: TGTGCCAGTAGTATGTCTAGCGGGATGGATGAGCAGTTCTTC

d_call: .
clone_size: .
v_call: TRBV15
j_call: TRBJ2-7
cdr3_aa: CATSREGDSYEQYF
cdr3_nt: TGTGCCACCAGCAGAGAAGGGGACTCCTACGAGCAGTACTTC